A single TCR beta chain is shown here with its context. The V end lost 0 bases, the J end lost 5 bases, and 5 bases lay between the germline ends. The CDR3 runs to 11 residues. CDR1 DFQATT and CDR2 SNEGSKA come from the germline V gene (reference sequence). The source of the sample is a study of blood T cell repertoires in COVID-19. The wider study: Samples representing acute and convalescent COVID-19 were sourced from the United States, Italy and Spain.

In the original processing: Amplification of reference gene primers provided the estimated nucleated cell counts. Libraries were prepared by immunoSEQ multiplex PCR; TCRdb keeps only in-frame clonotypes and omits some of them. That table furnishes V, J and clone size, whereas the DNA furnished D and trimming. The sample has about 140,000 clones, about 87% seen once. Everyone who took part was roughly 18 to 95 years old, and they came from about two dozen US areas. Which cohort a participant joined came from the clinical history participants gave. Sequencing used PBMCs or T cells enriched from blood (not recorded which). The chain is built from TRBV20-1 and TRBJ2-7, with unresolved D. The source of this sequence is a man between 60 and 75 years old who had recovered from COVID-19. This CDR3 reads CSARDGHEQYF. The CDR3 DNA follows: TGCAGTGCTAGAGATGGCCACGAGCAGTACTTC.